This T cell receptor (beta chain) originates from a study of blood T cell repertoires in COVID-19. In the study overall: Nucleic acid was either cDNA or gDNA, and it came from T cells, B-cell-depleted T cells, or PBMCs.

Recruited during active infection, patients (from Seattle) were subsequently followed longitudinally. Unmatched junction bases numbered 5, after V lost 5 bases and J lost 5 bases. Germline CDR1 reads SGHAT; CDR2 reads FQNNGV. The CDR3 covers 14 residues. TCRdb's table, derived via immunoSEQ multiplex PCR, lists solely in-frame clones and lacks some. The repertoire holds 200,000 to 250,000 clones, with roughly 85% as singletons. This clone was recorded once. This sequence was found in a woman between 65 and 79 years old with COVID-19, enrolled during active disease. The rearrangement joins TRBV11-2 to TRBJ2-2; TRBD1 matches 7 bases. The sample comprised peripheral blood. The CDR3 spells CASSTGVRTGELFF. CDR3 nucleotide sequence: TGTGCCAGCAGCACAGGGGTTCGGACCGGGGAGCTGTTTTTT.